The source of this TCR beta chain is a study of identical twins (dated by TCRdb to the mid-2010s). For the wider study: The study deep-sequenced TCR alpha and beta repertoires from monozygotic twins, unrelated adults of various ages and cord blood to test whether fetal clonotypes persist. To rule out contamination, the twin experiments were replicated at different times with different library preparation protocols.

As to this clonotype: The target of this receptor is not known. Base qualities are not at hand, and no much larger clone is one base apart.

What the study reported, not specific to this receptor: The excess sharing between twins in beta out-of-frame sequences was weaker because fewer shared sequences reduced the signal-to-noise ratio. Out-of-frame TCR alpha sharing in monozygotic twins was systematically underestimated by recombination models, whereas sharing between unrelated individuals was in agreement with the recombination models. Compared with coincidental sharing between unrelated individuals, out-of-frame TCR alpha sequences shared between twins showed an excess of sequences with low generation probability. Abundant cord blood beta clonotypes carried fewer insertions; young adult naive repertoires showed a weaker similar trend, while memory repertoires showed none. Because the same donors could not be followed over many years, the conclusions relied on cross-sectional statistical analysis. Zero-insertion analyses could be partly confounded by invariant T cells such as MAIT and iNKT, though diverse VJ usage argued against such confounding for most clonotypes.

Every donor in the study was a healthy Caucasian. The twin cohort comprised three pairs of female monozygotic twins, all aged about 18 to 30 years. Peripheral blood mononuclear cells were the source from which RNA for the TCR libraries was isolated. Library preparation used 5' RACE. TCRdb names Illumina HiSeq 2000 as the instrument used. Template switching added a universal primer binding site, and the final cDNA carried a unique molecular identifier that allowed TCR cDNA molecules to be counted accurately. Specific primers in the conserved constant-segment region were used to synthesize first-strand cDNA for the TCR alpha and beta chains. To control for contamination, each cDNA library was double barcoded with a SMART-Mk sample barcode plus Illumina barcodes. TruSeq adapter sequences, together with Illumina sample barcodes, were added in two successive PCR steps. Sequencing of the TCR alpha and beta cDNA libraries was done on the Illumina HiSeq platform using custom primers. In the source study's methods: MiGEC was used to process raw reads and extract unique molecular identifiers, and MiXCR was used to find CDR3 positions. Recombination models were inferred per individual with the repgenHMM and IGoR tools using an EM algorithm. Shared clonotypes were analyzed with the tcR package in R, and sharing was normalized by the product of cloneset sizes. To study raw recombination without the effects of thymic and clonal selection, out-of-frame nonproductive sequences were analyzed. TCRdb reprocessed the public reads (quality trimming at Q25 with fastp, clone calling with MiXCR) and kept in-frame beta chains. Each entry is one CDR3 protein sequence, shown with its most common DNA and genes. The V and J calls follow TCRdb's processing rather than the paper's. For this sample the table gives under 800,000 distinct CDR3 sequences, of which over 20% were detected only once. The biggest ten clones account for around 4.5% of the sample.

This sample also appeared in a second study, on T cells expressing NK-cell markers. The second publication reports: In sorted CD3+CD56+NKG2C+, CD3+CD56+NKG2C- and CD3+CD56-NKG2C+ T-cell subsets from about 8 donors, TCR beta-chain repertoires were profiled. Among the eight sequenced donors, only one was HCMV-seronegative, while the other seven were HCMV-seropositive. To restrict sorting to alphabetaTCR-expressing T cells, an anti-gammadeltaTCR antibody was added in several experiments. For several donors, the dominant CD3+CD56+NKG2C+ clonotypes were among the top 10 CD8+ clonotypes and accounted for about 1.0-7.0% of CD8+ T cells. Those dominant clonotypes were again the most abundant among CD3+CD56-NKG2C+ cells in a handful of donors, at about 28.3-65%. Whether the expanded NKG2C-expressing T cell clones were specific for HCMV antigens remained unclear. The eight sequenced donors were randomly selected healthy volunteers, three men and five women. A commercial ELISA kit detecting HCMV-specific IgG in serum was used to determine HCMV serostatus. For several donors, bulk peripheral blood T-cell repertoires were also sequenced from unsorted PBMC. MIGEC handled demultiplexing of the reads and grouping by UMI, while MiTCR was used to assemble and quantify clonotypes. To remove erroneous sequences, TCR cDNA sequences were retained only when supported by two or more reads. The tcR package was used for downstream repertoire analysis, with clonotypes matched between fractions based on CDR3 nucleotide sequence plus V segment. VDJmatch was used to annotate antigen specificity against VDJdb, with one amino acid substitution in CDR3 permitted.

Sample: PBMCs. This sequence originates from a woman under 30 in good health.

The CDR3 protein is CASSLQGHPNSPLHF. The DNA reads TGTGCCAGCAGTTTACAGGGACACCCTAATTCACCCCTCCACTTT. Rearrangement joined TRBV7-2 to TRBJ1-6, with TRBD1 perhaps the D gene, on 6 matching bases. The CDR3 goes from the cysteine to the phenylalanine over 15 residues. The read is trimmed to its CDR3 DNA, 45 bases read in frame from base 1. V gives up 6 bases and J gives up 6 bases, and the segment between their germline ends measures 15 bases. The CDR1 and CDR2 encoded by the germline V gene are SGHTA and FQGNSA.